The subject of this entry is one TCR beta chain. The antigen remains unidentified. V was shortened by 3 bases and J by 5 bases, with 13 bases between the two germline ends. Germline V CDR1 and CDR2: SQVTM, ANQGSEA. The CDR3 has 13 residues. The data derive from a study of vaccination and CD4 T cells after COVID-19. The study sequenced cultured CD4+ T cell DNA using the Oncomine TCR Beta short-read assay. Scientists extracted genomic DNA from CD4+ T cells grown in culture. TCRdb ran MiXCR on the PCR reads and lists one entry per CDR3 protein. The data contain roughly 10,000 distinct CDR3 sequences, roughly 32% of them singletons. This sample's treatment: roughly 10-day PBMC culture with coronavirus spike peptide pools or control peptides (ViraFEST assay). Gathering of the CD4+ T cells, from the unexposed donor, took place before the COVID-19 pandemic (2011-2018). Findings and limits, study-wide: Convalescent patients' vaccine-specific clones were spike mono-reactive in 304 of 307 cases. This study had few convalescent patients and no early post-infection samples.

This clonotype was sampled from a human donor in good health. Sequencing was done on a sample of CD4+ T cells from blood, cultured in vitro. The chain links TRBV29-1 to TRBJ2-5; a possible D gene is TRBD2 (5 bases). The CDR3 spells CSVEVVSGETQYF. CDR3 sequence (DNA): TGCAGCGTTGAGGTAGTCTCGGGGGAGACCCAGTACTTC.